A selection of T cell receptor beta chains follows, all from one sample in a study of vaccination and CD4 T cells after COVID-19. For these receptors, no antigen is known. TCRdb reprocessed the PCR reads via MiXCR and lists one record per CDR3 protein. The sample has nearly 25,000 distinct CDR3 sequences, 30% seen once. The sequencing here drew on CD4+ T cells from blood, cultured in vitro, taken about 7 months after SARS-CoV-2 vaccination. These receptors all come from a human donor who had recovered from COVID-19. The CDR3 runs from the conserved cysteine through the conserved F or W. Fields, in order: D gene, V gene, J gene, clone size, CDR3 protein, CDR3 DNA. D genes are given only for firm matches. Only some rows state a clone size, as once, few, many or a class for expanded clones.

d_gene: .
v_gene: TRBV7-9
j_gene: TRBJ2-5
abundance: few
CDR3aa: CASSFWQGRFFETQYF
CDR3nt: TGTGCCAGCAGCTTCTGGCAGGGTAGATTTTTCGAGACCCAGTACTTC

d_gene: .
v_gene: TRBV24-1
j_gene: TRBJ2-1
abundance: few
CDR3aa: CATSDWGSSYNEQFF
CDR3nt: TGTGCCACCAGTGATTGGGGAAGCTCCTACAATGAGCAGTTCTTC

d_gene: .
v_gene: TRBV24-1
j_gene: TRBJ1-2
abundance: few
CDR3aa: CATISSPGYTF
CDR3nt: TGTGCCACCATTTCCTCTCCCGGCTACACCTTC

d_gene: TRBD2
v_gene: TRBV28
j_gene: TRBJ2-5
abundance: .
CDR3aa: CASSRDYNQETQYF
CDR3nt: TGTGCCAGCAGTCGGGACTACAACCAAGAGACCCAGTACTTC

d_gene: .
v_gene: TRBV19
j_gene: TRBJ2-7
abundance: .
CDR3aa: CASSLFGSTHYEQYF
CDR3nt: TGTGCCAGTAGCCTATTTGGGAGTACCCATTACGAGCAGTACTTC

d_gene: .
v_gene: TRBV6-2/TRBV6-3
j_gene: TRBJ1-6
abundance: .
CDR3aa: CASRTLSAPRNSPLHF
CDR3nt: TGTGCCAGCAGAACCCTCTCAGCTCCCAGGAATTCACCCCTCCACTTT

d_gene: .
v_gene: TRBV27
j_gene: TRBJ1-1
abundance: .
CDR3aa: CASSFVRNTEAFF
CDR3nt: TGTGCCAGCAGTTTCGTCAGGAACACTGAAGCTTTCTTT

d_gene: .
v_gene: TRBV6-5
j_gene: TRBJ2-3
abundance: many
CDR3aa: CASSYDLRGDTQYF
CDR3nt: TGTGCCAGCAGTTACGACTTAAGGGGAGATACGCAGTATTTT

d_gene: TRBD2
v_gene: TRBV20-1
j_gene: TRBJ2-7
abundance: .
CDR3aa: CSARGRDYNYEQYF
CDR3nt: TGCAGTGCTAGAGGCCGGGACTACAACTACGAGCAGTACTTC

d_gene: TRBD1
v_gene: TRBV10-3
j_gene: TRBJ1-5
abundance: .
CDR3aa: CAISDPDRGHQPQHF
CDR3nt: TGTGCCATCAGTGACCCTGACAGGGGCCATCAGCCCCAGCATTTT

d_gene: TRBD2
v_gene: TRBV7-3
j_gene: TRBJ2-3
abundance: few
CDR3aa: CASSPRTSGPTDTQYF
CDR3nt: TGTGCCAGCAGCCCGAGGACTAGCGGGCCCACAGATACGCAGTATTTT

d_gene: TRBD1
v_gene: TRBV2
j_gene: TRBJ2-5
abundance: .
CDR3aa: CASSGTGWRRETQYF
CDR3nt: TGTGCCAGCAGTGGGACAGGGTGGCGGAGGGAGACCCAGTACTTC

d_gene: TRBD2
v_gene: TRBV7-3
j_gene: TRBJ2-1
abundance: .
CDR3aa: CASSYLGTSANEQFF
CDR3nt: TGTGCCAGCAGCTACCTCGGGACTAGCGCAAATGAGCAGTTCTTC

d_gene: .
v_gene: TRBV7-3
j_gene: TRBJ2-7
abundance: few
CDR3aa: CASSFSGVGEQYF
CDR3nt: TGTGCCAGCAGCTTCTCTGGGGTCGGCGAGCAGTACTTC

d_gene: .
v_gene: TRBV7-3
j_gene: TRBJ2-7
abundance: .
CDR3aa: CASSPNPSSYEQYF
CDR3nt: TGTGCCAGCAGCCCGAACCCATCTAGCTACGAGCAGTACTTC

d_gene: TRBD2
v_gene: TRBV7-9
j_gene: TRBJ2-3
abundance: few
CDR3aa: CASSFTSGIDTQYF
CDR3nt: TGTGCCAGCAGCTTTACTAGCGGGATAGATACGCAGTATTTT

d_gene: TRBD2
v_gene: TRBV20-1
j_gene: TRBJ2-7
abundance: .
CDR3aa: CSARDIGGESSYEQYF
CDR3nt: TGCAGTGCTAGAGATATCGGGGGGGAGAGCTCCTACGAGCAGTACTTC

d_gene: TRBD2
v_gene: TRBV6-2/TRBV6-3
j_gene: TRBJ2-4
abundance: .
CDR3aa: CAISDGRLAKNIQYF
CDR3nt: TGTGCCATTTCGGACGGGAGGTTAGCCAAAAACATTCAGTACTTC

d_gene: .
v_gene: TRBV10-3
j_gene: TRBJ1-5
abundance: few
CDR3aa: CAISEEGSGPQHF
CDR3nt: TGTGCCATCAGTGAAGAGGGGTCAGGGCCCCAGCATTTT

d_gene: .
v_gene: TRBV7-9
j_gene: TRBJ1-6
abundance: few
CDR3aa: CASSGSSTYSPLHF
CDR3nt: TGTGCCAGCAGCGGAAGTAGTACTTATTCACCCCTCCACTTT